The rows below give T cell receptor beta chains drawn from one sample of a study of regulatory T cells in long-lasting Graves disease. TCRdb reprocessed the multiplex PCR reads with MiXCR, giving one entry per CDR3 protein. The table records about 470,000 distinct CDR3 sequences, 15% to 20% of them present only once. These data were also filed under a second study, of T cells in Graves' hyperthyroidism and ophthalmopathy.

Here the sequenced sample was peripheral blood mononuclear cells (PBMCs), taken at new diagnosis, from a patient treated with antithyroid drugs. The receptors originated from a man in his forties or fifties with Graves disease. Each CDR3 is given with its conserved first and last residue. D genes are given only for firm matches. Rows give clone size only sometimes, using once, few, many, or a class for an expanded clone.

d_gene,j_gene,v_gene,abundance,CDR3nt,CDR3aa
.,TRBJ2-1,TRBV19,.,TGTGCCAGTAGTAACCAGGGGTTTTACAATGAGCAGTTCTTC,CASSNQGFYNEQFF
TRBD1,TRBJ2-3,TRBV6-1,many,TGTGCCAGCAGTAGGGGGCCAACCCCCCCCACAGATACGCAGTATTTT,CASSRGPTPPTDTQYF
TRBD2,TRBJ2-7,TRBV28,few,TGTGCCAGCAGTTTTGCGGGAGGGGTCTACGAGCAGTACTTC,CASSFAGGVYEQYF
.,TRBJ2-1,TRBV12-3/TRBV12-4,few,TGTGCCAGCAGTTTAGCTCTGCGCGGGACCTACAATGAGCAGTTCTTC,CASSLALRGTYNEQFF
.,TRBJ2-2,TRBV4-1,.,TGCGCCAGCAGCCAAGAATCCAGGACCACCGGGGAGCTGTTTTTT,CASSQESRTTGELFF
.,TRBJ2-2,TRBV30,.,TGTGCCAGAACCGGGCCCAAATCCAGGGAGCTGTTTTTT,CARTGPKSRELFF
.,TRBJ2-3,TRBV2,many,TGTGCCAGCCGGGATCGAGGTAACACAGATACGCAGTATTTT,CASRDRGNTDTQYF
.,TRBJ1-5,TRBV27,.,TGTGCCAGCAGTTTAGGGCACCGCAATCAGCCCCAGCATTTT,CASSLGHRNQPQHF
TRBD2,TRBJ2-3,TRBV4-2,.,TGTGCCAGCAGCCATAGAGGGACTAGCGGGAGCATTAGCACAGATACGCAGTATTTT,CASSHRGTSGSISTDTQYF
.,TRBJ1-5,TRBV28,many,TGTGCCAGCAGCGACAGGATCAATCAGCCCCAGCATTTT,CASSDRINQPQHF
TRBD1,TRBJ2-2,TRBV13,few,TGTGCCAGCAGCAGAACCGGGACAGGGGGGACCGGGGAGCTGTTTTTT,CASSRTGTGGTGELFF
.,TRBJ2-6,TRBV12-3/TRBV12-4,.,TGTGCCAGCAGCGACACCGGGAGCTCTGGGGCCAACGTCCTGACTTTC,CASSDTGSSGANVLTF
.,TRBJ2-2,TRBV28,many,TGTGCCAGCGTTCCGAATCCAGAGTTCACCGGGGAGCTGTTTTTT,CASVPNPEFTGELFF
.,TRBJ2-5,TRBV13,many,TGTGCCAGCAGCTTAGGCCCGGGGGTCGGAGAGACCCAGTACTTC,CASSLGPGVGETQYF
.,TRBJ1-5,TRBV19,.,TGTGCAGGGGCCGGGGATAGCAATCAGCCCCAGCATTTT,CAGAGDSNQPQHF
.,TRBJ2-5,TRBV3-1,many,TGTGCCAGCAGCCATCGCCACCAAGAGACCCAGTACTTC,CASSHRHQETQYF
TRBD1,TRBJ2-5,TRBV5-1,few,TGCGCCAGCAGCTTGGGGGACAGATGGCAAGAGACCCAGTACTTC,CASSLGDRWQETQYF
.,TRBJ2-5,TRBV7-3,many,TGTGCCAGCAGCTTAAGTGGGAGTGTCCAAGAGACCCAGTACTTC,CASSLSGSVQETQYF
TRBD2,TRBJ2-1,TRBV20-1,.,TGCAGTGCTAGTGCTAGCGGGAGAGGGGAGCAGTTCTTC,CSASASGRGEQFF
.,TRBJ1-1,TRBV29-1,.,TGCAGCGTTGAAGGAGCTTTCTTC,CSVEGAFF
TRBD1,TRBJ2-7,TRBV28,.,TGTGCCAGCAGTTTCGGGGGACAGGAGGGTGCGCAGTACTTC,CASSFGGQEGAQYF
.,TRBJ2-5,TRBV12-5,few,TGTGCTAGTGCCCCGGGACATCAAGAGACCCAGTACTTC,CASAPGHQETQYF
TRBD1,TRBJ2-1,TRBV15,.,TGTGCCACCAGGCCGGGACAGGGGAATTACAATGAGCAGTTCTTC,CATRPGQGNYNEQFF
.,TRBJ2-6,TRBV7-8,many,TGTGCCAGCAGCTTAGCAGCCCTGCGCAGGGAGGTTGGGGCCAACGTCCTGACTTTC,CASSLAALRREVGANVLTF
.,TRBJ2-5,TRBV3-1,many,TGTGCCAGCAGCCAAGAGATGGTTTGGGGTCGGAGCGAAGAGACCCAGTACTTC,CASSQEMVWGRSEETQYF
.,TRBJ1-1,TRBV6-1,many,TGTGCCAGCACAGTGGACGGAGGAGAAGCTTTCTTT,CASTVDGGEAFF
TRBD1,TRBJ2-7,TRBV5-5,many,TGTGCCAGCACCTCCTCCGGGCAGGGGGTTTACGAGCAGTACTTC,CASTSSGQGVYEQYF
TRBD1,TRBJ1-1,TRBV20-1,few,TGCAGTGCTAGAAGCCGACAGGGGGGCCTTCTGAACACTGAAGCTTTCTTT,CSARSRQGGLLNTEAFF
TRBD1,TRBJ2-3,TRBV24-1,.,TGTGCCACCAGTGATTTTCCGGGACAGGGACTTACCACAGATACGCAGTATTTT,CATSDFPGQGLTTDTQYF
.,TRBJ1-2,TRBV28,many,TGTGCCAGCAGTGAGAGAGTGGGGACTTGGGGCTACACCTTC,CASSERVGTWGYTF
.,TRBJ1-2,TRBV4-1,few,TGCGCCAGCAGCCAAGTAGGACCGAGCTATGGCTACACCTTC,CASSQVGPSYGYTF
TRBD1,TRBJ2-2,TRBV15,many,TGTGCCACCAGCGGGACAGTTTACACCGGGGAGCTGTTTTTT,CATSGTVYTGELFF
.,TRBJ2-3,TRBV3-1,many,TGTGCCAGCAGCCAGGGGGTAGGCACAGATACGCAGTATTTT,CASSQGVGTDTQYF
.,TRBJ1-2,TRBV5-5,few,TGTGCCAGCAGCTTGGATCGGAGGGGCTATGGCTACACCTTC,CASSLDRRGYGYTF
.,TRBJ1-4,TRBV30,many,TGTGCCTGGACCCCCTGGACAAGGCGTGAAAAACTGTTTTTT,CAWTPWTRREKLFF
.,TRBJ1-1,TRBV11-2,many,TGTGCCAGCAGCTTAGACTCTTCAGGGAACACTGAAGCTTTCTTT,CASSLDSSGNTEAFF
.,TRBJ2-5,TRBV20-1,.,TGCAGTGCTAGAAGGACGAACCGCGAGACCCAGTACTTC,CSARRTNRETQYF
TRBD1,TRBJ1-2,TRBV29-1,many,TGCAGCGTTGAAGAGGGACAGGGCTATGGCTACACCTTC,CSVEEGQGYGYTF
TRBD2,TRBJ2-7,TRBV7-2,many,TGTGCCAGCAGCTGGAGCGGGAGTTGGCCCTACGAGCAGTACTTC,CASSWSGSWPYEQYF
.,TRBJ2-1,TRBV10-3,few,TGTGCCATCAGTGAGCGGGGGACCAGGATCTACAATGAGCAGTTCTTC,CAISERGTRIYNEQFF
TRBD2,TRBJ2-1,TRBV3-1,.,TGTGCCAGCAGCCAAATGGTGGCGGGAGCAGATGAGCAGTTCTTC,CASSQMVAGADEQFF
TRBD2,TRBJ2-1,TRBV7-2,.,TGTGCCAGCAGCTTAGTTGCGGGAGGGCCCAAGTCCTACAATGAGCAGTTCTTC,CASSLVAGGPKSYNEQFF
.,TRBJ2-7,TRBV4-1,.,TGCGCCAGCAGCCAAGCCGGGTTTAGTCTTTCTTCCGAGCAGTACTTC,CASSQAGFSLSSEQYF
.,TRBJ2-2,TRBV12-3/TRBV12-4,.,TGTGCCAGCAGTTTAATAAAGATAAAGAACACCGGGGAGCCGTTTTTT,CASSLIKIKNTGEPFF
TRBD1,TRBJ1-2,TRBV28,many,TGTGCCAGCACGGGGACAGGGGGCCTCTATGGCTACACCTTC,CASTGTGGLYGYTF
TRBD2,TRBJ2-1,TRBV29-1,.,TGCAGCGTGAATTTAGCGGGAGCGGGATATGAGCAGTTCTTC,CSVNLAGAGYEQFF
.,TRBJ1-5,TRBV2,many,TGTGCCAGCAGTGAATCACAGGTTGGGGTTCAGCCCCAGCATTTT,CASSESQVGVQPQHF
.,TRBJ2-7,TRBV2,many,TGTGCCAGCAGTGCGGCTAGGACGTCCTACGAGCAGTACTTC,CASSAARTSYEQYF
.,TRBJ2-3,TRBV7-8,few,TGTGCCAGCAGCTTAGGACAGATGGATACGCAGTATTTT,CASSLGQMDTQYF
.,TRBJ1-3,TRBV30,.,TGTGCCTGGATTAATGGGAAAAGATTCACTGGAAACACCATATATTTT,CAWINGKRFTGNTIYF
TRBD2,TRBJ2-3,TRBV12-3/TRBV12-4,many,TGTGCCAGCAGTCGAAGACTAGCGGGAGCTCTAGATACGCAGTATTTT,CASSRRLAGALDTQYF
.,TRBJ2-7,TRBV28,many,TGTGCCAGCAGTTCTTTAGGGACCGAGCAGTACTTC,CASSSLGTEQYF
TRBD2,TRBJ2-2,TRBV20-1,.,TGCAGTGCTAGACCCGGGACTAGCGGGGCCGCCGGGGAGCTGTTTTTT,CSARPGTSGAAGELFF
.,TRBJ2-5,TRBV9,few,TGTGCCAGCAGCCATGGGGGAGGCCGGGGGATAGAGACCCAGTACTTC,CASSHGGGRGIETQYF
.,TRBJ1-2,TRBV3-1,few,TGTGCCAGCGGGGCGCAAGATGGCTACACCTTC,CASGAQDGYTF